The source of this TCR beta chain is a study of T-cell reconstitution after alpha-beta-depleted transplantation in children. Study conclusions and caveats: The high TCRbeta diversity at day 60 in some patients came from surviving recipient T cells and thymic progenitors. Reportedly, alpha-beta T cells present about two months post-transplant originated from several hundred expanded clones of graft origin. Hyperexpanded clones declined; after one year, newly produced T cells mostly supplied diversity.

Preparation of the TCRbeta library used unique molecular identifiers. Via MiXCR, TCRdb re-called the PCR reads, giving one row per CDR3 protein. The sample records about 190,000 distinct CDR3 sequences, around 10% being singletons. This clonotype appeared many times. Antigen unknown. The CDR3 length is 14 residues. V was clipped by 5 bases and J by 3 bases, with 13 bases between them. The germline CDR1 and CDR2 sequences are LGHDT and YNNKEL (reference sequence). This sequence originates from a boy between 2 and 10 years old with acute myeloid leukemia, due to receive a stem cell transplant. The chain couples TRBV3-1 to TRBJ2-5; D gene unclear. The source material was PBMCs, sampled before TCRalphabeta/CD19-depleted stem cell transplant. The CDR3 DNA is TGTGCCAGCAGCGCCCGTGAGTCGGAAGAGACCCAGTACTTC. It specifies CASSARESEETQYF.